This is a list of T cell receptor beta chains from one sample in a study of cytomegalovirus exposure and HLA in healthy donors. Sequencing used immunoSEQ multiplex PCR; TCRdb keeps in-frame clones, though not all of them. The repertoire holds more than 95,000 clones, with roughly 80% as singletons. Sequencing was done on a sample of PBMCs. These receptors came from a woman aged 40 to 50 in good health and CMV-seronegative. Each CDR3 is given with its conserved first and last residue. D genes are given only for firm matches. The listing skips clone size in some rows; elsewhere it reads once, few, many or a size class.

TRBV6-5	TRBD2	few	TRBJ2-7	TGTGCCAGCACTAGCGGGAGCCCCTACGAGCAGTACTTC	CASTSGSPYEQYF
TRBV25-1	TRBD1	NA	TRBJ1-2	TGTGCCAGCAGTGTCTCCACAGGGGCCTATGGCTACACCTTC	CASSVSTGAYGYTF
TRBV6-1	TRBD1	NA	TRBJ2-7	TGTGCCAGTGAGCCCGGGACAGGGGGGTACGAGCAGTACTTC	CASEPGTGGYEQYF
TRBV25-1	TRBD1	NA	TRBJ1-4	TGTGCCAGCAGTGGACAGGGTCAGTCGGGGGAAAAACTGTTTTTT	CASSGQGQSGEKLFF
TRBV19	NA	NA	TRBJ1-1	TGTGCCAGTATCCTAGACCAGACGGGGAGAACTTTCTTT	CASILDQTGRTFF
TRBV27	NA	NA	TRBJ2-7	TGTGCCAGCAGTTCCTCTGATCAAGGGACTGAGTCCTACGAGCAGTACTTC	CASSSSDQGTESYEQYF
TRBV19	NA	NA	TRBJ1-5	TGTGCCAGCAACAGTGGCGGCAATCAGCCCCAGCATTTT	CASNSGGNQPQHF
TRBV5-4	TRBD2	once	TRBJ2-7	TGTGCCAGCAGCTCCGGACTAGCGGGAGTTCTCGGCGAGCAGTACTTC	CASSSGLAGVLGEQYF
TRBV7-9	NA	NA	TRBJ1-4	TGTTCCAGCAGTGTTCTCACCCCCGAGGCTAATGAAAAACTGTTTTTT	CSSSVLTPEANEKLFF
TRBV5-1	TRBD1	NA	TRBJ1-1	TGCGCCAGCAGCTTAATCCTTACAGGGGGCGGGGGCACTGAAGCTTTCTTT	CASSLILTGGGGTEAFF
TRBV7-9	NA	NA	TRBJ2-3	TGTGCCAGCAGCTTAGCTCGCGGACTAGGGGGGACCGATGGGACGCAGTATTTT	CASSLARGLGGTDGTQYF
TRBV6-5	TRBD2	NA	TRBJ2-7	TGTGCCAGCAGGGCTCCTATAGCGGGGGTCTACGAGCAGTACTTC	CASRAPIAGVYEQYF
TRBV6-5	NA	NA	TRBJ1-1	TGTGCCAGCAGTTACTCGATCCGGGACACTGAAGCTTTCTTT	CASSYSIRDTEAFF
TRBV5-1	NA	NA	TRBJ2-7	TGCGCCAGCAGAGACCAGGTCAACTACGAGCAGTACTTC	CASRDQVNYEQYF
TRBV11-2	NA	NA	TRBJ2-5	TGTGCCAGCAGCTTTAATACCGGAGAGACCCAGTACTTC	CASSFNTGETQYF
TRBV7-9	NA	NA	TRBJ1-5	TGTTCCAGCAGCTTAGCCCCCGGGCCCCAGCATTTT	CSSSLAPGPQHF
TRBV7-6	NA	NA	TRBJ2-3	TGTGCCAGCAGCCCCCGGGGTGCGCTTATGGGAGATACGCAGTATTTT	CASSPRGALMGDTQYF
TRBV19	NA	NA	TRBJ2-7	TGTGCCAGTAGTATAGAGAGCACCGACTACGAGCAGTACTTC	CASSIESTDYEQYF
TRBV13	NA	NA	TRBJ2-1	TGTGCCAGCACAAGGAGGGTTGAGGAACACTCCTACAATGAGCAGTTCTTC	CASTRRVEEHSYNEQFF
TRBV11-2	TRBD2	NA	TRBJ2-5	TGTGCCAGCAGCTTGAGACTAGCGGGAGGGCGAGAGACCCAGTACTTC	CASSLRLAGGRETQYF
TRBV7-6	NA	NA	TRBJ1-2	TGTGCCAGCAGCCCCGCCGGGAGCTACTATGGCTACACCTTC	CASSPAGSYYGYTF
TRBV5-1	NA	NA	TRBJ2-1	TGCGCCAGCAGCTTGCAGGGCTCTGAGCAGTTCTTC	CASSLQGSEQFF
TRBV15	TRBD2	NA	TRBJ2-7	TGTGCCACCAGCAGAGATCGATCGGGCGGGAGGTGGGGCTACGAGCAGTACTTC	CATSRDRSGGRWGYEQYF